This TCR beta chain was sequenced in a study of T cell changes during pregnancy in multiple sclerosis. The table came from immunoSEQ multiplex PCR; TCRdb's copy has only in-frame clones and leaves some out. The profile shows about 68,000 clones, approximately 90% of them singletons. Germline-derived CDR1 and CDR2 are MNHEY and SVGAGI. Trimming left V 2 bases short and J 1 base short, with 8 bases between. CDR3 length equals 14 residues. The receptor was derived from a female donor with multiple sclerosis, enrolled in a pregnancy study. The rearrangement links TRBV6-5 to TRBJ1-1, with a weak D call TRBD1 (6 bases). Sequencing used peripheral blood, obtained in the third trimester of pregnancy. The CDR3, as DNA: TGTGCCAGCAGTTACGACAGGAGGAACACTGAAGCTTTCTTT. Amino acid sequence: CASSYDRRNTEAFF.